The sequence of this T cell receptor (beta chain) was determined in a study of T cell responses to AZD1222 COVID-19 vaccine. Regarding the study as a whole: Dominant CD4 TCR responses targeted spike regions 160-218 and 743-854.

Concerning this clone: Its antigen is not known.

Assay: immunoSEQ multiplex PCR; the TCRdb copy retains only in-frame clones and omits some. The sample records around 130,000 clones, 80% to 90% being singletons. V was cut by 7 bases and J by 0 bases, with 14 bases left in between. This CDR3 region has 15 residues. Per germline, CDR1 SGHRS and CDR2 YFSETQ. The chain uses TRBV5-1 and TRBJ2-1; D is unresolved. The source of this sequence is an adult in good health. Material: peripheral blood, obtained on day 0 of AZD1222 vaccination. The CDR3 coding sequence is TGCGCCAGCTACGAACTACCGAGCTCCTACAATGAGCAGTTCTTC. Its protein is CASYELPSSYNEQFF.